This T cell receptor (beta chain) was identified during a study of beta chain features in type 1 diabetes. Germline V gene sequence: CDR1 MNHEY, CDR2 SVGAGI. V was cut by 7 bases and J by 4 bases, with 16 bases left in between. The CDR3 spans 14 residues. This clone appeared a few times. Its antigen is not identified. General observations from the study: When Type 1 diabetes patients were examined, their TCRB CDR3s proved moderately but significantly shorter in all four CD4+ subsets. VDJ junctions from type 1 diabetes patients carried fewer insertions and larger deletions.

The isolated RNA, all of it, was reverse transcribed, so expressed TCRB transcripts were what got sequenced. Assay: immunoSEQ multiplex PCR; the TCRdb copy retains only in-frame clones and omits some. Of 680,000 or so clones in the sample, 13% were seen once. Sorting gave populations that all exceeded 95% purity. The receptor comes from a man between 18 and 35 years old with type 1 diabetes. The gene calls are TRBV6-5 and TRBJ2-5, with D hard to call. The specimen sequenced was naive CD4+ T cells from blood. CDR3 DNA sequence: TGTGCCAGCACATCCAACGTGGCGACAGAGACCCAGTACTTC. Translating it yields CASTSNVATETQYF.